This T cell receptor beta chain was found in a study of vaccination and CD4 T cells after COVID-19. As for the study in general: Timing of post-vaccine sample collection was a median about 72 days after dose two, with a range of 14 to 241.

Treatment of the sample: 10-day PBMC culture with coronavirus spike peptide pools or control peptides (ViraFEST assay). In regard to this clonotype: The antigen is undetermined.

The Oncomine TCR Beta short-read assay sequenced DNA from cultured CD4+ T cells. Using its own MiXCR run on the PCR reads, TCRdb lists one record per CDR3 protein. This table has over 15,000 distinct CDR3 sequences, approximately 53% appearing once. The CDR3 covers 17 residues. Unmatched junction bases numbered 12, after V lost 5 bases and J lost 6 bases. Germline V CDR1 and CDR2: SGHVS, FQNEAQ. This TCR derives from a human donor who had recovered from COVID-19. The chain uses TRBV7-8 and TRBJ2-1; 11 nucleotides align to TRBD2. Sequencing input: CD4+ T cells from blood, cultured in vitro. CDR3: CASSRTIHSGGVNEQFF. As DNA, the CDR3 is TGTGCCAGCAGCCGAACAATTCATAGCGGGGGGGTCAATGAGCAGTTCTTC.